Below, 29 T cell receptor beta chains from the same sample are listed, as sequenced in a study of T cells in Graves' hyperthyroidism and ophthalmopathy. RNA transcripts gave rise to amplified TCR beta CDR3 regions. First-round RT-PCR targeting the TCR CDR3 was performed with the HTBI primer set. Each CDR3 protein gets one entry after TCRdb re-called the multiplex PCR reads with MiXCR. Of around 350,000 distinct CDR3 sequences detected, about 18% appear once; the ten largest clones hold 3% to 4.5%. What was sequenced was blood. These receptors all stem from a woman between 18 and 30 years old with Graves' hyperthyroidism.

J is TRBJ1-1 and V is TRBV3-1; D is ambiguous. The CDR3 covers 11 residues. V lost 8 bases to trimming and J lost 11 bases, with 15 bases between them. Germline CDR1 is LGHDT and CDR2 is YNNKEL (reference sequence). For the CDR3, the DNA is TGTGCCAGCTCAGTCGGGTTGCGCGCTTTCTTT. It codes for CASSVGLRAFF.

This clonotype was picked up a small number of times. The gene calls are TRBV28 and TRBJ1-2, with 7 bases lining up with TRBD1. Germline loops: CDR1 MDHEN, CDR2 SYDVKM. Losses at the gene ends were 5 bases for V and 4 bases for J; bases not matched to a gene: 7. This CDR3 region has 14 residues. CDR3 sequence: CASSRPGQLYGYTF. The CDR3, as DNA: TGTGCCAGCAGTCGGCCGGGACAGCTCTATGGCTACACCTTC.

This clonotype was counted only a few times. The chain uses TRBV30 and TRBJ1-2; 9 bases are shared with TRBD1. The V gene end was trimmed by 4 bases and the J gene end by 6 bases; junction bases not matched to a gene: 15. CDR3 length: 16 residues. Germline loops: CDR1 GTSNPN, CDR2 SVGIG (reference sequence). The CDR3 DNA reads as TGTGCCTGGACCGAGGGACAGGGAAAACCCTCTCATGGCTACACCTTC. This sequence encodes CAWTEGQGKPSHGYTF.

This clonotype was observed many times. The rearrangement uses TRBV29-1 and TRBJ1-1; D gene uncertain. Trimming stripped 0 bases from V and 11 bases from J, with 13 bases between. Looked up from germline, CDR1 is SQVTM and CDR2 is ANQGSEA. The CDR3 has 12 residues. CDR3 in DNA: TGCAGCGTTGAAGATCGGGTCATGCGGGCTTTCTTT. Amino acid sequence: CSVEDRVMRAFF.

This clonotype has ten or more counts. This sequence joins TRBV10-3 and TRBJ1-5; the D is unclear. V dropped 10 bases and J dropped 2 bases, with 15 bases sitting between them. Germline CDR1 reads ENHRY; CDR2 reads SYGVKD. This CDR3 contains 14 residues. The CDR3: CATTPGSGNQPQHF. CDR3 nucleotides: TGTGCCACCACTCCAGGATCTGGCAATCAGCCCCAGCATTTT.

This clonotype has at least ten counts. In DNA form, the CDR3 reads TGTGCCATCAGTGCTGGACAGGGGCCCACTGAAGCTTTCTTT. Its translation: CAISAGQGPTEAFF. The J gene is TRBJ1-1, the V gene TRBV10-3, with TRBD1 matching over 9 bases. The CDR3 covers 14 residues. From germline, CDR1 is ENHRY and CDR2 SYGVKD. V shed 4 bases and J 4 bases; nucleotides not matched to a gene: 4.

This clonotype was seen ten or more times. The V gene is TRBV11-3, the J gene TRBJ2-6; D is undetermined. CDR1 and CDR2 (germline): SGHNT, YENEEA. The CDR3 loop spans 13 amino acids. The germline V and J ends were trimmed by 4 bases and 2 bases, with 3 bases remaining between them. In DNA form, the CDR3 reads TGTGCCAGCAGCTCGACTGGGGCCAACGTCCTGACTTTC. Protein sequence: CASSSTGANVLTF.

This clonotype was recorded many times. The chain couples TRBV2 to TRBJ1-1, with D perhaps matching TRBD1 (5 bases). The CDR3 has 14 amino acids. CDR1 and CDR2 (germline): SNHLY, FYNNEI. Trimming cost V 7 bases and J 1 base, with 13 bases left between them. In DNA form, the CDR3 reads TGTGCCAGCACCGATGAGGGGCCGAACACTGAAGCTTTCTTT. It yields the protein CASTDEGPNTEAFF. The whole variable domain, filled in from reference TRBV2 and TRBJ1-1, reads EPEVTQTPSHQVTQMGQEVILRCVPISNHLYFYWYRQILGQKVEFLVSFYNNEISEKSEIFDDQFSVERPDGSNFTLKIRSTKLEDSAMYFCASTDEGPNTEAFFGQGTRLTVV.

In this sample, this clonotype turned up many times. Here the CDR3 DNA reads TGTGCCAGCAGAAATACAGGGAGCTCTGGAAACACCATATATTTT. It codes for CASRNTGSSGNTIYF. The rearrangement links TRBV2 to TRBJ1-3; D is perhaps TRBD1 (6 bases). This CDR3 region has 15 residues. Trimming removed 6 bases from V and 0 bases from J, with 12 bases in between. Germline CDR1 and CDR2: SNHLY and FYNNEI.

This clonotype was seen ten or more times. The V gene is TRBV7-2, the J gene TRBJ2-2; no definite D call. This CDR3 spans 12 amino acids. CDR1 SGHTA and CDR2 FQGNSA come from the germline V gene. V lost 4 bases and J lost 3, with 3 bases in between. This CDR3 reads CASSYYTGELFF. CDR3 in DNA: TGTGCCAGCAGCTACTACACCGGGGAGCTGTTTTTT.

This clonotype was counted at least ten times. The V and J genes are TRBV20-1 and TRBJ2-5; 8 bases align to TRBD2. Per the germline V gene, CDR1 is DFQATT and CDR2 is SNEGSKA (reference sequence). The CDR3 contains 13 residues. V was pared by 5 bases and J by 1 base, with 3 bases of the junction left unmatched. CDR3 sequence (DNA): TGCAGTGCTTCCCGGGGGGGCCAAGAGACCCAGTACTTC. Its protein is CSASRGGQETQYF.

This clonotype showed up just a few times. The CDR3 region is CASRDGIGELFF. CDR3 sequence (DNA): TGTGCCAGCAGAGATGGGATCGGGGAGCTGTTTTTT. V and J are TRBV3-1 and TRBJ2-2; no reliable D call. Trimming removed 6 bases at V and 7 bases at J, with 9 bases between. This CDR3 has 12 amino acids. The germline V gene encodes CDR1 LGHDT and CDR2 YNNKEL (reference sequence).

The rearrangement uses TRBV12-3 or TRBV12-4 and TRBJ1-2, with D possibly matching TRBD1 (6 bases). The length of the CDR3 is 14 residues. The ends were cut back, 6 bases at V and 7 bases at J, with 18 bases in the middle. CDR3 residues: CASSRGQVAGGYTF. The CDR3 region has the DNA TGTGCCAGCAGCCGGGGGCAGGTGGCGGGTGGCTACACCTTC.

This clonotype has ten or more counts. The V gene is TRBV13, the J gene TRBJ1-1; tentatively, D is TRBD1 (5 bases). V was shortened by 5 bases and J by 0 bases, with 16 bases between the two germline ends. Per germline, CDR1 PRHDT and CDR2 FYEKMQ (reference sequence). The CDR3 spans 16 residues. The CDR3 DNA is TGTGCCAGCAGCCCCGCAGGGCGGAAAATGAACACTGAAGCTTTCTTT. Translation gives CASSPAGRKMNTEAFF.

This clonotype was observed at least ten times. The CDR3 loop reads CTTLGQGLAHPYEQYF. The CDR3, as DNA: TGCACCACCCTTGGCCAAGGGCTAGCGCATCCCTACGAGCAGTACTTC. The chain combines TRBV20-1 with TRBJ2-7; possible D gene TRBD2, 6 bases. The V gene's germline CDR1 is DFQATT and CDR2 SNEGSKA (reference sequence). This CDR3 is 16 amino acids long.

Ten or more counts support this clonotype. This CDR3 reads CASSYRSQRNQPQHF. The CDR3 region has the DNA TGTGCCAGCAGTTACCGGTCACAGCGAAATCAGCCCCAGCATTTT. J is TRBJ1-5 and V is TRBV6-2 or TRBV6-3; D ambiguous. The CDR3 totals 15 residues. V shed 2 bases and J shed 4 bases, with 12 bases lying between them. Germline CDR1 and CDR2: MNHEY and SVGEGT.

This clonotype was counted many times. The rearrangement joins TRBV2 to TRBJ1-1; a weak D match, TRBD1 (6 bases). Germline V gives CDR1 SNHLY, CDR2 FYNNEI. Trimming left V 10 bases short and J 1 base short, with 22 bases between. CDR3 size: 16 residues. The CDR3 sequence is CANRRASGVRNTEAFF. The CDR3 DNA is TGTGCCAACCGAAGGGCTTCAGGGGTGAGGAACACTGAAGCTTTCTTT.

Many counts were recorded for this clonotype. The chain has TRBV6-1 and TRBJ1-1; the D gene is possibly TRBD1 (6 bases). The CDR3 is 11 amino acids. Per germline, CDR1 MNHNS and CDR2 SASEGT. The V end lost 5 bases, the J end lost 11 bases, and 12 bases lay between the germline ends. The chain's CDR3 is CASSPGDLAFF. For the CDR3, the DNA is TGTGCCAGCAGTCCAGGGGATTTGGCTTTCTTT.

In this sample, this clonotype turned up many times. Sequence at one end of the junction differs from germline and may be a read error. This rearrangement joins TRBV9 to TRBJ1-2; 8 bases align to TRBD1. The CDR3 sequence is 14 residues long. Germline V gene lookup returns CDR1 SGDLS and CDR2 YYNGEE. CDR3 coding DNA: TGTGCCAGCAGCCCCGGGACAGGCAGCTATGGCTACATCTTC. It codes for CASSPGTGSYGYIF.

This clonotype was observed a few times. With a much larger clone just one base away, this may be a read error. The CDR3 does not close with the conserved phenylalanine or tryptophan, likely indicating a read error. The chain combines TRBV5-5 with TRBJ2-7, with a tentative D call TRBD2 (6 bases). Germline V gene lookup returns CDR1 SGHKS and CDR2 YYEKEE (reference sequence). Trimming took 5 bases from V and 2 from J, leaving 17 bases between them. This CDR3 spans 15 amino acids. CDR3 sequence: CASRQPGLVPYEQYL. Written as DNA, the CDR3 is TGTGCCAGCAGACAGCCGGGACTCGTCCCCTACGAGCAGTACTTG.

A word on this clonotype: A single base separates this from a much larger clone, so it may be a read error. This chain joins TRBV20-1 and TRBJ2-5; D call uncertain. The CDR3 runs to 13 residues. The germline gives CDR1 DFQATT, CDR2 SNEGSKA (reference sequence). The CDR3 here is CSARDAVQDTQYF. CDR3 DNA: TGCAGTGCTAGAGATGCGGTTCAAGATACCCAGTACTTC.

This clonotype was observed many times. The chain uses TRBV11-2 and TRBJ1-3; 9 bases fit TRBD1. Unmatched junction bases numbered 5, after V lost 4 bases and J lost 4 bases. The germline V gene encodes CDR1 SGHAT and CDR2 FQNNGV. CDR3 size: 15 residues. CDR3 loop: CASSSQGAWGNTIYF. CDR3 DNA: TGTGCCAGCAGCTCACAGGGGGCCTGGGGAAACACCATATATTTT.

This rearrangement joins TRBV6-2 or TRBV6-3 to TRBJ2-7; possibly TRBD1 or TRBD2 for D (5 bases each). Germline CDR1 is MNHEY and CDR2 is SVGEGT. The CDR3 consists of 12 residues. Between the trimmed V and J ends, which lost 6 bases and 11 bases, there was a span of 17 bases. The CDR3 spells CASRTGPGSEYF. DNA of the CDR3: TGTGCCAGCAGAACGGGACCAGGAAGCGAGTACTTC.

This clonotype was detected many times. The chain has TRBV12-3 or TRBV12-4 and TRBJ2-4; no clear D. V lost 0 bases and J 1 base, leaving 7 bases between the germline ends. The CDR3 has 15 amino acids. The CDR3 DNA is TGTGCCAGCAGTTTAGCTTGGGTGGCCAAAAACATTCAGTACTTC. Encoded protein: CASSLAWVAKNIQYF.

This clonotype was detected ten times or more. V usage is TRBV10-3 and J usage is TRBJ2-7; TRBD1 matches 9 bases. CDR1 and CDR2 from the germline V gene are ENHRY and SYGVKD. The trim removed 3 bases at V and 6 bases at J, leaving 6 bases unmatched. The CDR3 is 14 amino acids. CDR3 sequence reads: CAISDQDRGGEQYF. The CDR3 coding sequence is TGTGCCATCAGTGACCAAGACAGGGGGGGCGAGCAGTACTTC.

The sample holds a few counts of this clonotype. The CDR3 is CASSQDPAYGYTF. DNA for the CDR3: TGCGCCAGCAGCCAAGACCCCGCCTATGGCTACACCTTC. This chain links TRBV4-1 with TRBJ1-2; D gene uncertain. In germline, CDR1 is MGHRA, CDR2 YSYEKL. This CDR3 region has 13 residues. Trimming left V 0 bases short and J 4 bases short, with 6 bases between.

The sample holds many counts of this clonotype. The CDR3 region is CASSLVGQGSYEQYF. The CDR3 DNA sequence: TGTGCCAGCAGCTTAGTGGGACAGGGCAGCTACGAGCAGTACTTC. The genes are TRBV7-8 and TRBJ2-7, with 9 bases matching TRBD1. The germline CDR1 and CDR2 sequences are SGHVS and FQNEAQ. V shed 1 base, J shed 3 bases, and the junction held 4 bases outside the gene matches. The CDR3 contains 15 residues.

V usage is TRBV24-1 and J usage is TRBJ2-4; no firm D call. Germline V gene sequence: CDR1 KGHDR, CDR2 SFDVKD. The CDR3 has 14 residues. Trimming stripped 5 bases from V and 8 bases from J, with 15 bases between. The CDR3 DNA follows: TGTGCCACCAGTGCACCGACGGAGAAGGACATTCAGTACTTC. Translation gives CATSAPTEKDIQYF.

This clonotype was observed many times. The V call is TRBV20-1, the J call TRBJ2-7, with D perhaps given as TRBD1 or TRBD2 (7 bases each). This CDR3 region has 14 residues. Germline lookup yields CDR1 DFQATT and CDR2 SNEGSKA (reference sequence). V was clipped by 4 bases and J by 3 bases, with 16 bases between them. CDR3 loop: CSATPGGARYEQYF. CDR3 in DNA: TGCAGTGCTACCCCAGGGGGGGCGCGCTACGAGCAGTACTTC.